This entry features one T cell receptor beta chain sequence. The antigen is unknown. Germline assignment: CDR1 LGHNA and CDR2 YSLEER. V trimming: 0 bases; J trimming: 14 bases; junction bases outside the gene matches: 11. CDR3 size: 15 residues. Measured with immunoSEQ multiplex PCR; TCRdb has only the in-frame clones, and not every one. The table has about 330,000 clones, 90% seen once. This entry is derived from a study of Ad26.COV2.S vaccination and SARS-CoV-2 variants. Across the study: Intramuscular Ad26.COV2.S doses were given once or twice, 56 days apart.

Study-wide findings and caveats: Substantial breadth was reportedly displayed by spike-specific CD8+ and CD4+ T cell responses after vaccination. Placebo recipients trailed vaccine recipients in spike-specific TCR breadth.

Indicated treatment: around 19 received Ad26.COV2.S at low or high dose, single or two shots; about 5 received placebo; per-sample allocation not given. Each sample was drawn 63 days after the first injection (of vaccine or placebo). Vaccine was an Ad26 vector expressing Wuhan-strain SARS-CoV-2 spike. Source: peripheral blood, taken in a trial of Ad26.COV2.S vaccine versus placebo. This receptor was obtained from a person between 18 and 65 years old who received the Ad26.COV2.S COVID-19 vaccine or a placebo. The chain couples TRBV4-3 to TRBJ2-1; TRBD2 matches at 9 bases. Here the CDR3 DNA reads TGCGCCAGCAGCCAAGAAGCGGGGGGTAGTTACCCGAAGTTCTTC. Translating it yields CASSQEAGGSYPKFF.